There are many counts of the clone carrying this TCR beta chain. The target antigen is unknown. Germline loops: CDR1 SGHTA, CDR2 FQGNSA. V was pared by 5 bases and J by 0 bases, with 4 bases between. The CDR3 sequence is 12 residues long. TCRdb independently ran MiXCR on the RT-PCR reads; one entry per CDR3 protein. The sample has some 500,000 distinct CDR3 sequences, more than 15% seen once. The data were taken from a study of response to subunit inactivated influenza vaccine. Study-level findings and limits: It was suggested by the authors that few new T cells are recruited by each seasonal influenza vaccination.

The sequences come from CD4+ T cells sorted from PBMCs, collected approximately 25 months after vaccination. The gene calls are TRBV7-2 and TRBJ2-5; D call uncertain. The TCR sequence derives from a man between 50 and 69 years old who received an inactivated influenza vaccine. The CDR3 nucleotides read TGTGCCAGCAGCATGTACCAAGAGACCCAGTACTTC. Its protein product is CASSMYQETQYF.